The 30 T cell receptor beta chains presented below share a single source sample, sequenced in a study of metastatic and nonmetastatic thyroid tumors. Ahead of thyroid surgery, no patient had received treatment of any kind. Using MiXCR, TCRdb re-called clones from the PCR reads. The sample shows fewer than 40,000 clones, around 16% of them seen only once. The specimen was blood. The receptors were gathered from a male donor with papillary thyroid cancer or a benign thyroid nodule (not recorded which). Some clones in this sample may be carry-over from other donors' samples.

The table lists this clone with a few counts. This sequence joins TRBV2 and TRBJ2-7; 8 bases match TRBD2. Germline CDR1 is SNHLY and CDR2 is FYNNEI. Germline trimming cut 4 bases from V and 5 bases from J; bases unmatched to any gene: 10. There are 15 residues in the CDR3. CDR3 DNA sequence: TGTGCCAGCAGTGTCTTTGGACTAGCAGGAGACGAGCAGTACTTC. This codes for CASSVFGLAGDEQYF.

This clone appeared a few times. The junction does not match germline at one end; this may be a read error. The CDR3, as DNA: TGTGCCAGCAGGAACGTAGGGAAAGGAAAGAGTGGCTACACATTC. Translated: CASRNVGKGKSGYTF. The chain is built from TRBV28 and TRBJ1-2, with no clear D. In germline, CDR1 is MDHEN, CDR2 SYDVKM. The CDR3 sequence is 15 residues long.

This clone was picked up many times. The CDR3 reads CASRTRRYSNQPQHF. In DNA, the CDR3 is TGTGCCAGCAGAACCAGGCGTTATAGCAATCAGCCCCAGCATTTT. V usage is TRBV27 and J usage is TRBJ1-5; D gene unclear. The CDR3 extends over 15 amino acids. Germline V gene lookup returns CDR1 MNHEY and CDR2 SMNVEV (reference sequence). Between the trimmed V and J ends, which lost 6 bases and 0 bases, there was a span of 12 bases.

Comment on this clone: One end of the junction varies from germline; a read error may be responsible. The chain combines TRBV3-1 with TRBJ1-1; unclear D gene. CDR1 LGHDT and CDR2 YNNKEL come from the germline V gene (reference sequence). CDR3 length: 12 amino acids. CDR3 amino acids: CASSQGTWGSRF. The CDR3, as DNA: TGTGCCAGCAGCCAAGGTACGTGGGGAAGTCGGTTT.

As concerns this clone: The junction and the germline gene differ at one end; a read error may be behind it. This sequence joins TRBV12-3 or TRBV12-4 and TRBJ1-5; a possible D gene is TRBD1 (6 bases). The CDR3 runs 18 residues. The CDR3 nucleotides are TGTCCCAGCAGTTACCGTTTTTTCCTATGGGGGGCTAATCAGCCCCAGCATTTT. This encodes CPSSYRFFLWGANQPQHF.

This clone occurred many times. The chain couples TRBV5-6 to TRBJ2-1; maybe TRBD2 (5 bases). Trimming left V 0 bases short and J 8 bases short, with 9 bases between. This CDR3 has 13 amino acids. Per the germline V gene, CDR1 is SGHDT and CDR2 is YYEEEE. CDR3 protein: CASSLAPGYEQFF. The CDR3 nucleotides read TGTGCCAGCAGCTTGGCCCCGGGGTATGAGCAGTTCTTC.

There are many counts of this clone. The V gene is TRBV4-1, the J gene TRBJ2-1; 10 bases agree with TRBD2. Losses at the gene ends were 1 base for V and 4 bases for J; bases not matched to a gene: 1. The CDR3 has 15 residues. The germline gives CDR1 MGHRA, CDR2 YSYEKL. DNA for the CDR3: TGCGCCAGCAGCCAAGGGACTAGCGGATACAATGAGCAGTTCTTC. It yields the protein CASSQGTSGYNEQFF.

This clone has ten or more counts. The genes are TRBV4-3 and TRBJ2-7, with 10 bases lining up with TRBD2. The germline V gene has CDR1 LGHNA and CDR2 YSLEER. J gave up 0 bases and V 4 bases, and 3 bases lay outside the gene matches. The CDR3 is 15 amino acids. Written as DNA, the CDR3 is TGCGCCAGCAGCCCCAAGCGGGAGGGCTCCTACGAGCAGTACTTC. Its translation is CASSPKREGSYEQYF.

The chain carries TRBV11-2 and TRBJ1-2; D gene uncertain. Germline CDR1 is SGHAT and CDR2 is FQNNGV. This CDR3 is 12 amino acids long. The CDR3: CESSNGPYGYTF. CDR3 bases: TGTGAAAGCTCAAACGGACCCTATGGCTACACCTTC.

The sample holds many counts of this clone. V is TRBV13 and J is TRBJ2-2; TRBD2 matches at 8 bases. CDR3 size: 16 residues. V gave up 5 bases and J gave up 7 bases; unmatched junction bases: 12. Germline-derived CDR1 and CDR2 are PRHDT and FYEKMQ (reference sequence). CDR3 region: CASSPTGSGSIGELFF. CDR3 nucleotide sequence: TGTGCCAGCAGCCCGACGGGGAGCGGGAGTATCGGGGAGCTGTTTTTT.

The gene calls are TRBV2 and TRBJ2-3; D not resolved. This CDR3 region has 19 residues. The V end was cut by 2 bases, the J end by 8 bases, with 29 bases between. The V gene's germline CDR1 is SNHLY and CDR2 FYNNEI. The CDR3: CASSERRKMGPTPPGTQYF. In DNA, the CDR3 is TGTGCCAGCAGTGAACGTAGAAAGATGGGCCCAACCCCTCCAGGTACGCAGTATTTT.

This clone was seen only once. Within the sample, other DNA sequences also encode this same CDR3. The J gene is TRBJ1-1, the V gene TRBV11-2, with D uncertain. Germline V gene data show CDR1 as SGHAT and CDR2 as FQNNGV. Trimming shortened V by 1 base and J by 11 bases, and 14 bases separated the two germline ends. CDR3 length equals 13 residues. The CDR3 bases are TGTGCCAGCAGCTTAGGGGCGAACACCGAGGCTTTCTTT. It codes for CASSLGANTEAFF.

There are many counts of this clone. DNA for the CDR3: TGTGCCAGTAGCGTTATTATGAACACTGAAGCTTTCTTT. It specifies CASSVIMNTEAFF. The chain recombines TRBV19 with TRBJ1-1, with no clear D. The V end lost 6 bases, the J end lost 0 bases, and 8 bases lay between the germline ends. The germline V gene has CDR1 LNHDA and CDR2 SQIVND (reference sequence). The CDR3 is 13 amino acids.

The chain is built from TRBV20-1 and TRBJ2-3, with TRBD2 identical over 7 bases. Germline assignment: CDR1 DFQATT and CDR2 SNEGSKA (reference sequence). J gave up 2 bases and V 3 bases, and 11 bases lay outside the gene matches. The CDR3 length is 16 residues. The CDR3 loop is CSASDLGGGITDTQYF. The DNA of the CDR3 is TGCAGTGCTAGCGACCTCGGGGGAGGGATCACAGATACGCAGTATTTT.

This clone has at least ten counts. The CDR3 bases are TGTGCCAGCAGCCCTCGGGCGGGACTAGGGGGTTCTGGCGAGCAGTACTTC. Translation: CASSPRAGLGGSGEQYF. V gene TRBV11-1 combines with J gene TRBJ2-7, with 8 positions matching TRBD2. The V gene's germline CDR1 is SGHAT and CDR2 FQDESV (reference sequence). V shed 5 bases, J shed 6 bases, and the junction held 18 bases outside the gene matches. This CDR3 is 17 amino acids long.

This clone has a count of ten or more. The chain is built from TRBV12-3 or TRBV12-4 and TRBJ1-1, with 8 bases fitting TRBD1. The CDR3 sequence is 15 residues long. The trim removed 3 bases at V and 2 bases at J, leaving 5 bases unmatched. The CDR3 reads CASSLGTGFNTEAFF. The CDR3 coding sequence is TGTGCCAGCAGTTTGGGGACAGGATTTAACACTGAAGCTTTCTTT.

The V and J genes are TRBV6-1 and TRBJ2-2; the match to TRBD1 covers 8 bases. The germline gives CDR1 MNHNS, CDR2 SASEGT. The CDR3 contains 18 residues. V lost 4 bases and J lost 0; bases outside the gene matches: 10. The CDR3 sequence is CASSATGTGYPNTGELFF. The CDR3, as DNA: TGTGCCAGCAGTGCGACTGGGACAGGCTACCCGAACACCGGGGAGCTGTTTTTT.

This clone was picked up many times. The chain uses TRBV7-9 and TRBJ1-1, with 8 bases aligning to TRBD1. The CDR3 is 13 amino acids. Trimming cost V 5 bases and J 8 bases; bases outside gene matches: 7. CDR1 and CDR2 from the germline V gene are SEHNR and FQNEAQ (reference sequence). CDR3 bases: TGTGCCAGCAGCGACGTGGGACAGGTCGAAGCTTTCTTT. Its translation is CASSDVGQVEAFF.

At least ten counts were recorded for this clone. The V call is TRBV27, the J call TRBJ1-4, with 8 bases that match TRBD1. After removal of 5 bases from V and 2 bases from J, the junction contained 4 bases not matched to a gene. This CDR3 contains 15 residues. Germline V gene data show CDR1 as MNHEY and CDR2 as SMNVEV (reference sequence). CDR3 DNA sequence: TGTGCCAGCAGTCGACAGGGGCGGACTAATGAAAAACTGTTTTTT. As protein: CASSRQGRTNEKLFF.

This clone was seen at least ten times. This chain links TRBV3-1 with TRBJ2-2, with unresolved D. Between the trimmed V and J ends, which lost 1 base and 0 bases, there was a span of 3 bases. The CDR3 contains 14 residues. Germline V gives CDR1 LGHDT, CDR2 YNNKEL (reference sequence). CDR3 sequence (DNA): TGTGCCAGCAGCCAAGTGGCGAACACCGGGGAGCTGTTTTTT. Its translation is CASSQVANTGELFF.

This clone is labeled as medium-sized. The gene calls are TRBV27 and TRBJ1-6; the D is unclear. Germline loops: CDR1 MNHEY, CDR2 SMNVEV (reference sequence). The CDR3 is 13 residues long. Trimming stripped 2 bases from V and 9 bases from J, with 8 bases between. The CDR3 sequence: CASSLIGSSPLHF. The CDR3 DNA sequence: TGTGCCAGCAGTTTAATTGGGTCTTCACCCCTCCACTTT.

The CDR3 region has the DNA TGTGCCAGCAGCACTGCGGGAGGTGGGTCATACAATGAGCAGTTCTTC. Amino acid sequence: CASSTAGGGSYNEQFF. The V call is TRBV11-1, the J call TRBJ2-1, with TRBD2 identical over 8 bases. Germline loops: CDR1 SGHAT, CDR2 FQDESV (reference sequence). V trimming: 5 bases; J trimming: 4 bases; junction bases outside the gene matches: 10. The CDR3 consists of 16 residues.

This clone was recorded many times. The chain uses TRBV7-8 and TRBJ1-5; TRBD1 might be the D (6 bases). Trimming took off 5 bases at V and 4 bases at J, with 12 bases between the two ends. The CDR3 is made up of 14 amino acids. CDR1 is SGHVS and CDR2 is FQNEAQ in the germline V gene. Here the CDR3 reads CASSATGGNQPQHF. DNA of the CDR3: TGTGCCAGCAGCGCGACAGGCGGTAATCAGCCCCAGCATTTT. Together with reference TRBV7-8 and TRBJ1-5, the CDR3 gives the full variable domain: GAGVSQSPRYKVAKRGQDVALRCDPISGHVSLFWYQQALGQGPEFLTYFQNEAQLDKSGLPSDRFFAERPEGSVSTLKIQRTQQEDSAVYLCASSATGGNQPQHFGDGTRLSIL.

This clone appeared many times. The V gene is TRBV4-2, the J gene TRBJ2-1; tentative D call: TRBD2 (5 bases). Germline assignment: CDR1 LGHNA and CDR2 YNFKEQ. This CDR3 is built from 14 residues. V was shortened by 1 base and J by 7 bases, with 11 bases between the two germline ends. The DNA for the CDR3 is TGTGCCAGCAGCCAAGCGTTAGCGCCTAATGAGCAGTTCTTC. Its protein is CASSQALAPNEQFF.

A remark on this clone: The identical CDR3 is also encoded by other nucleotide sequences in the sample. V usage is TRBV11-3 and J usage is TRBJ2-4; the D gene is possibly TRBD1 (6 bases). The CDR3 is 12 amino acids. V was cut by 9 bases and J by 8 bases, with 14 bases left in between. Germline CDR1 SGHNT, CDR2 YENEEA. The CDR3 DNA follows: TGTGCCAGTAGCCAAAAGGGGGACATTCAGTACTTC. It is translated as CASSQKGDIQYF.

This clone was recorded many times. This CDR3 is CATLEGRLMNTEAFF. The CDR3 DNA reads as TGTGCCACCCTGGAGGGCAGACTCATGAACACTGAAGCTTTCTTT. V and J are TRBV24-1 and TRBJ1-1, with D hard to call. This CDR3 contains 15 residues. Germline-derived CDR1 and CDR2 are KGHDR and SFDVKD. The germline V and J ends were trimmed by 9 bases and 0 bases, with 16 bases remaining between them.

By frequency in the sample, this clone is medium-sized. The chain recombines TRBV12-3 or TRBV12-4 with TRBJ2-3; TRBD2 matches at 10 bases. CDR3 length equals 17 residues. V lost 7 bases, J lost 2 bases, and 12 bases stayed unmatched. The CDR3 region is CASTLGQRGGPTDTQYF. The CDR3 DNA reads as TGTGCCAGCACCTTGGGGCAGCGGGGGGGCCCCACAGATACGCAGTATTTT.

Only one count was recorded for this clone. A much larger clone is a single base away; this may be a read error. This sequence joins TRBV5-1 and TRBJ2-2; a possible D gene is TRBD1 (5 bases). Germline V gene sequence: CDR1 SGHRS, CDR2 YFSETQ. V was clipped by 7 bases and J by 3 bases, with 10 bases between them. The CDR3 spans 13 residues. The CDR3 is CASCDSYTGELFF. In DNA, the CDR3 is TGCGCCAGCTGCGACAGCTACACCGGGGAGCTGTTTTTT.

This clone was recorded many times. The chain joins TRBV29-1 to TRBJ1-6, with a weak D call TRBD1 (5 bases). V was cut by 7 bases and J by 6 bases, with 13 bases left in between. The CDR3 runs 13 residues. CDR1 and CDR2 from the germline V gene are SQVTM and ANQGSEA. CDR3 in amino acids: CSARGSFNSPLHF. The DNA of the CDR3 is TGCAGCGCACGGGGCAGTTTTAATTCACCCCTCCACTTT.

In its sample, this clone was seen many times. The J gene is TRBJ1-6, the V gene TRBV3-1; 8 bases are a match to TRBD1. J lost 6 bases, V lost 9 bases, and 4 bases had no gene match. CDR1 is LGHDT, CDR2 YNNKEL, per germline (reference sequence). This CDR3 is built from 13 residues. In DNA, the CDR3 is TGTGCCAGTGGGGACAGGATTAATTCACCCCTCCACTTT. Its protein product is CASGDRINSPLHF. The entire variable domain, with the rest obtained from reference TRBV3-1 and TRBJ1-6, is as follows: DTAVSQTPKYLVTQMGNDKSIKCEQNLGHDTMYWYKQDSKKFLKIMFSYNNKELIINETVPNRFSPKSPDKAHLNLHINSLELGDSAVYFCASGDRINSPLHFGNGTRLTVT.